This entry features one T cell receptor (beta chain) sequence. V dropped 1 base and J dropped 4 bases, with 11 bases sitting between them. There are 15 residues in the CDR3. From the RT-PCR reads, TCRdb called clonotypes with MiXCR, one entry per CDR3 protein. The sample has about 540,000 distinct CDR3 sequences, less than 25% seen once. This specimen comes from a study of response to subunit inactivated influenza vaccine. The same specimen was also included in a second study, on T cells expressing NK-cell markers. That paper notes: TCR beta cDNA was made by 5'RACE template switching with UMIs. In sorted CD3+CD56+NKG2C+, CD3+CD56+NKG2C- and CD3+CD56-NKG2C+ T cells, TCR beta repertoires were obtained. An anti-gamma-delta TCR antibody confined sorting to alpha-beta TCR T cells across several of the experiments. Over 5 donors showed dominant NKG2C+ clonotypes comprising about 1.0-7.0% of their CD8+ T cells. Expanded clones of NKG2C+ T cells had an unclear HCMV specificity.

The rearrangement joins TRBV12-3 or TRBV12-4 to TRBJ1-3; D gene ambiguous. The clonotype originates from a man between 45 and 60 years old who received an inactivated influenza vaccine. Here the sequenced sample was CD4+ T cells sorted from PBMCs, taken roughly 12 days after vaccination. The CDR3 is CASSLEGYSGNTIYF. The CDR3 region has the DNA TGTGCCAGCAGTTTAGAAGGGTATTCAGGAAACACCATATATTTT.